These 26 T cell receptor beta chains came from one sample sequenced in a study of OX40 agonist ivuxolimab in advanced cancers. The repertoire was sequenced with immunoSEQ multiplex PCR; TCRdb's copy has only in-frame clones and lacks some. The profile shows tens of thousands of clones, over 75% of them singletons. The sample here was CD4+ or CD8+ T cells sorted from blood, taken in a trial of the OX40 agonist ivuxolimab. The receptors shown here come from an adult with an advanced solid tumor such as melanoma, head and neck, liver or kidney cancer.

The chain links TRBV18 to TRBJ2-7; TRBD1 might be the D (6 bases). The CDR3 is 13 amino acids. Germline CDR1 KGHSH, CDR2 LQKENI. Trimming took off 4 bases at V and 3 bases at J, with 10 bases between the two ends. The DNA for the CDR3 is TGTGCCAGCTCACTTGGACAGATCTACGAGCAGTACTTC. Protein sequence: CASSLGQIYEQYF.

V gene TRBV14 combines with J gene TRBJ1-2; D is uncertain. This CDR3 spans 15 amino acids. V lost 0 bases and J lost 7, with 15 bases in between. Germline-derived CDR1 and CDR2 are SGHDN and FVKESK. CDR3 amino acids: CASSQDIPDLSGYTF. The CDR3 nucleotides are TGTGCCAGCAGCCAAGATATTCCGGACCTCAGTGGCTACACCTTC.

This chain connects TRBV28 to TRBJ1-5; TRBD1 matches 7 bases. CDR3 length equals 14 residues. Germline V gene sequence: CDR1 MDHEN, CDR2 SYDVKM. The junction had 6 bases not matched to a gene; V was cut back by 6 bases and J by 4 bases. CDR3 sequence: CASRGGGPNQPQHF. The CDR3 nucleotides are TGTGCCAGCAGAGGAGGGGGCCCGAATCAGCCCCAGCATTTT.

The chain recombines TRBV5-1 with TRBJ2-5; D may be TRBD2 (6 bases). Trimming took off 0 bases at V and 2 bases at J, with 11 bases between the two ends. The CDR3 has 15 residues. Germline assignment: CDR1 SGHRS and CDR2 YFSETQ. Here the CDR3 reads CASSLAGGLQETQYF. The CDR3 DNA reads as TGCGCCAGCAGCTTGGCTGGGGGGTTACAAGAGACCCAGTACTTC. The variable domain in full, with the rest retrieved from reference TRBV5-1 and TRBJ2-5, is KAGVTQTPRYLIKTRGQQVTLSCSPISGHRSVSWYQQTPGQGLQFLFEYFSETQRNKGNFPGRFSGRQFSNSRSEMNVSTLELGDSALYLCASSLAGGLQETQYFGPGTRLLVL.

The chain combines TRBV5-5 with TRBJ1-3; perhaps TRBD1 as D (6 bases). Between the trimmed V and J ends, which lost 4 bases and 7 bases, there was a span of 24 bases. CDR1 and CDR2 from the germline V gene are SGHKS and YYEKEE (reference sequence). The CDR3 has 17 amino acids. The CDR3: CASSPGDRQARGNTIYF. DNA of the CDR3: TGTGCCAGCAGCCCGGGGGATCGACAGGCCAGAGGGAACACCATATATTTT.

This rearrangement joins TRBV21-1 to TRBJ1-6. TRBV21-1 is classified as a pseudogene. The CDR3 length is 19 residues. The CDR3 DNA reads TGTGCCAGCAGCATACTCCCCCGGGACGGGAGCTCCTATAATTCACCCCTCCACTTT. This sequence encodes CASSILPRDGSSYNSPLHF.

CDR3 coding DNA: TGCAGCGCCCGTCCGGGTCCCTCAGCGGCAAGCGAGCAGTACTTC. Translated: CSARPGPSAASEQYF. The rearrangement links TRBV29-1 to TRBJ2-7; possible D gene TRBD2, 5 bases. CDR3 length equals 15 residues. Per germline, CDR1 SQVTM and CDR2 ANQGSEA. Trimming cost V 7 bases and J 6 bases, with 25 bases left between them.

This clone occurred a few times. The CDR3 protein is CASSSITWDEQFF. The CDR3 nucleotides read TGTGCCAGCAGCTCCATAACATGGGATGAGCAGTTCTTC. V gene TRBV7-8 combines with J gene TRBJ2-1, with unresolved D. CDR3 length: 13 amino acids. The germline V gene encodes CDR1 SGHVS and CDR2 FQNEAQ. Trimming shortened V by 4 bases and J by 8 bases, and 12 bases separated the two germline ends.

The chain links TRBV6-6 to TRBJ2-3, with TRBD1 identical over 7 bases. The germline CDR1 and CDR2 sequences are MNHNY and SVGAGI (reference sequence). CDR3 length: 14 residues. V was clipped by 2 bases and J by 2 bases; unmatched bases: 1. The CDR3 region is CASSYGTDTDTQYF. CDR3 sequence (DNA): TGTGCCAGCAGTTACGGGACAGACACAGATACGCAGTATTTT.

V and J are TRBV21-1 and TRBJ1-1. TRBV21-1 is classified as a pseudogene. The CDR3 is 18 residues long. This CDR3 reads CASSKVRLPNKRNTEAFF. The CDR3, as DNA: TGTGCCAGCAGCAAAGTCCGTCTGCCCAACAAGAGGAACACTGAAGCTTTCTTT.

This clone was seen only a few times. The chain recombines TRBV6-5 with TRBJ2-7, with D possibly matching TRBD2 (6 bases). The CDR3 has 12 residues. Trimming shortened V by 0 bases and J by 9 bases, and 9 bases separated the two germline ends. Germline lookup yields CDR1 MNHEY and CDR2 SVGAGI. The CDR3 spells CASSYSGGWQYF. CDR3 in DNA: TGTGCCAGCAGTTACTCCGGGGGATGGCAGTACTTC.

This chain connects TRBV7-8 to TRBJ2-1, with 13 bases lining up with TRBD2. CDR3 size: 14 residues. CDR1 and CDR2 (germline): SGHVS, FQNEAQ. The trim removed 5 bases at V and 7 bases at J, leaving 2 bases unmatched. The CDR3 region is CASSETSGGNEQFF. The CDR3 region has the DNA TGTGCCAGCAGCGAGACTAGCGGGGGGAATGAGCAGTTCTTC. The full variable domain, in which reference TRBV7-8 and TRBJ2-1 provide the parts outside the CDR3, is GAGVSQSPRYKVAKRGQDVALRCDPISGHVSLFWYQQALGQGPEFLTYFQNEAQLDKSGLPSDRFFAERPEGSVSTLKIQRTQQEDSAVYLCASSETSGGNEQFFGPGTRLTVL.

V is TRBV29-1 and J is TRBJ1-1; TRBD1 matches at 9 bases. Trimming at V came to 3 bases and at J to 2 bases, leaving 7 bases not matched to a gene. CDR1 and CDR2 (germline): SQVTM, ANQGSEA. CDR3 length equals 15 residues. The CDR3 is CSVDRTGVGNTEAFF. CDR3 in DNA: TGCAGCGTTGATAGGACAGGGGTAGGAAACACTGAAGCTTTCTTT.

The chain recombines TRBV9 with TRBJ2-5, with a tentative D call TRBD1 (5 bases). CDR3 length equals 16 residues. CDR1 and CDR2 from the germline V gene are SGDLS and YYNGEE. Trimming shortened V by 2 bases and J by 2 bases, and 16 bases separated the two germline ends. The CDR3 sequence is CASSVSPVTEQETQYF. CDR3 in DNA: TGTGCCAGCAGCGTGTCCCCTGTGACAGAACAAGAGACCCAGTACTTC.

There are a few counts of this clone. V is TRBV28 and J is TRBJ1-5; D is unclear. V was pared by 6 bases and J by 4 bases, with 13 bases between. The CDR3 has 14 residues. Germline V gives CDR1 MDHEN, CDR2 SYDVKM. As DNA, the CDR3 is TGTGCCAGCAGCACGAGACTCTTGAATCAGCCCCAGCATTTT. Encoded protein: CASSTRLLNQPQHF.

CDR3 in DNA: TGTGCCAGCAGTTTCGGCCTTCGCGAAAAACTGTTTTTT. Translation: CASSFGLREKLFF. The chain employs TRBV27 and TRBJ1-4; D not resolved. In germline, CDR1 is MNHEY, CDR2 SMNVEV (reference sequence). This CDR3 comprises 13 residues. V was trimmed by 3 bases and J by 8 bases, leaving 10 bases between them.

This clone has just one count. V gene TRBV25-1 combines with J gene TRBJ2-6, with D possibly matching TRBD2 (5 bases). The CDR3 loop spans 14 amino acids. Deletions cut 7 bases from V and 1 base from J, with 8 bases between. Germline CDR1 reads MGHDK; CDR2 reads SYGVNS. The CDR3 loop reads CASNGGSGANVLTF. CDR3 in DNA: TGTGCCAGCAATGGAGGATCTGGGGCCAACGTCCTGACTTTC.

The rearrangement uses TRBV9 and TRBJ1-1, with 7 bases lining up with TRBD1. J was trimmed by 2 bases and V by 4 bases; bases with no gene match: 14. Per germline, CDR1 SGDLS and CDR2 YYNGEE. The CDR3 has 17 residues. The CDR3 DNA follows: TGTGCCAGCAGCTTTCAGGGGGGACGGGTCTTCAACACTGAAGCTTTCTTT. The encoded protein is CASSFQGGRVFNTEAFF.

The chain employs TRBV6-5 and TRBJ2-7; 9 bases are shared with TRBD1. The germline V gene encodes CDR1 MNHEY and CDR2 SVGAGI. The CDR3 contains 14 residues. Germline trimming cut 2 bases from V and 5 bases from J; bases unmatched to any gene: 4. Here the CDR3 reads CASSYTGGEDEQYF. The DNA of the CDR3 is TGTGCCAGCAGTTACACAGGGGGCGAGGACGAGCAGTACTTC.

The V and J genes are TRBV4-2 and TRBJ2-2; D not resolved. Deletions cut 5 bases from V and 0 bases from J, with 7 bases between. The CDR3 has 14 amino acids. Germline lookup yields CDR1 LGHNA and CDR2 YNFKEQ. The DNA for the CDR3 is TGTGCCAGCAGCTCAGACCCGAACACCGGGGAGCTGTTTTTT. This translates into CASSSDPNTGELFF.

The V gene is TRBV9, the J gene TRBJ2-3, with TRBD2 matching 7 bases. The CDR3 covers 16 residues. CDR1 and CDR2 from the germline V gene are SGDLS and YYNGEE. V lost 4 bases to trimming and J lost 0 bases; unmatched junction nucleotides: 8. This CDR3 is CASSPGLERSTDTQYF. The CDR3 region has the DNA TGTGCCAGCAGCCCAGGACTAGAGAGGAGCACAGATACGCAGTATTTT.

The chain uses TRBV7-9 and TRBJ2-1; no firm D call. The V and J ends lost 0 bases and 8 bases respectively, with 2 bases between them. Germline V gene lookup returns CDR1 SEHNR and CDR2 FQNEAQ (reference sequence). The CDR3 has 11 residues. CDR3 sequence: CASSLAYEQFF. Written as DNA, the CDR3 is TGTGCCAGCAGCTTAGCATATGAGCAGTTCTTC.

This chain connects TRBV11-2 to TRBJ1-3, with D hard to call. The CDR3 consists of 14 residues. CDR1 is SGHAT and CDR2 is FQNNGV in the germline V gene. V lost 2 bases, J lost 3 bases, and 8 bases lay in between. This CDR3 reads CASSLFVSGNTIYF. CDR3 coding DNA: TGTGCCAGCAGCTTATTCGTCAGTGGAAACACCATATATTTT.

The V gene is TRBV21-1, the J gene TRBJ1-6; TRBD1 is taken as the D call from the table, unchecked against the DNA. TRBV21-1 is flagged as a pseudogene. The CDR3 consists of 15 residues. For the CDR3, the DNA is TGTGCCAGCAGCAAAGTTGCAGGGGGTGGTTCACCCCTCCACTTT. It yields the protein CASSKVAGGGSPLHF.

V gene TRBV4-2 combines with J gene TRBJ1-5; a possible D gene is TRBD1 (5 bases). The V gene lost 0 bases and the J gene lost 9 bases, with 15 bases spanning the gap. CDR1 and CDR2 (germline): LGHNA, YNFKEQ. CDR3 length: 15 amino acids. The CDR3 is CASSQESSGIRPQHF. The CDR3 coding sequence is TGTGCCAGCAGCCAAGAGTCGTCAGGGATACGGCCCCAGCATTTT.

This rearrangement joins TRBV19 to TRBJ1-2; weak D call: TRBD1 (6 bases). The CDR3 has 13 residues. Trimming took off 5 bases at V and 7 bases at J, with 14 bases between the two ends. Germline V gene lookup returns CDR1 LNHDA and CDR2 SQIVND (reference sequence). The CDR3 sequence is CASSVQGTFGYTF. For the CDR3, the DNA is TGTGCCAGTAGTGTACAGGGTACGTTTGGCTACACCTTC.